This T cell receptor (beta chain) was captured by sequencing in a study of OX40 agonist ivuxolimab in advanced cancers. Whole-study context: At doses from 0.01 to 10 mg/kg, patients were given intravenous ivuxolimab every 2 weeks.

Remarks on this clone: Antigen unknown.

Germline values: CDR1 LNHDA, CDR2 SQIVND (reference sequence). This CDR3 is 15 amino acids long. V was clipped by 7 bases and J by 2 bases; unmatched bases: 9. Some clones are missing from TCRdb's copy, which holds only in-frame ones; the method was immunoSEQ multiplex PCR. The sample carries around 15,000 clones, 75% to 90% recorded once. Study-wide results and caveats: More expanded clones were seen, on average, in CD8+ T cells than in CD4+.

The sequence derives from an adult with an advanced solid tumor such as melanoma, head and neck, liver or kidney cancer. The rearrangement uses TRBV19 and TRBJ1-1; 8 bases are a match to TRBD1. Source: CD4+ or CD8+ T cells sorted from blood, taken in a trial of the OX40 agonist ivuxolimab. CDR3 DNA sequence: TGTGCCAGTAACCCCGGAGGGACAGGAAACACTGAAGCTTTCTTT. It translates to CASNPGGTGNTEAFF.